This record covers a single TCR beta chain. The entry originates in a study of cytomegalovirus exposure and HLA in healthy donors. This PCR relied on a set of 60 Vbeta primers and 13 Jbeta primers. Clones were read by immunoSEQ multiplex PCR, and TCRdb kept only the in-frame ones, dropping some. Here the sample spans about 130,000 clones, about 85% being singletons. Germline V gene sequence: CDR1 LNHDA, CDR2 SQIVND (reference sequence). CDR3 size: 16 residues. V lost 2 bases to trimming and J lost 6 bases; unmatched junction nucleotides: 10. The V and J genes are TRBV19 and TRBJ1-2, with TRBD1 matching over 9 bases. This TCR was recovered from a boy under 18 in good health and CMV-seronegative. Sequenced: PBMCs. CDR3 coding DNA: TGTGCCAGTAGTATAATTGGGACAGGGCCCGGCGATGGCTACACCTTC. It specifies CASSIIGTGPGDGYTF.